Given below is one TCR beta chain in context. No cognate antigen has been identified for it. The junction and the germline gene differ at one end; a read error may be behind it. To sequence the TCRbeta CDR3 region, genomic DNA was isolated from the sorted cells. The immunoSEQ Assay was used for sequencing of TCRbeta CDR3 regions. TCRdb provides this immuneACCESS table in a form limited to in-frame rearrangements. Some clones are lacking; in checked studies, under half of them reflect an unresolved V gene, and why the rest are absent is not known. This sample has 55,000 to 85,000 clones in its table, and about 80% of those were observed once. Of the sample, 0.95% to 1.5% is held by the ten largest clones. The sample is drawn from a study of OX40 agonist ivuxolimab in advanced cancers. For context, the study as a whole: Ivuxolimab was a fully human IgG2 agonistic monoclonal antibody targeting the costimulatory receptor OX40 (CD134). Intravenous ivuxolimab was administered to patients every 2 weeks at six dose levels: 0.01, 0.1, 0.3, 1.5, 3 and 10 mg/kg. Of the roughly 54 patients in dose escalation, some 19 had hepatocellular carcinoma, around 15 had melanoma, 9 had renal cell carcinoma and 9 had head and neck cancer. In the dose-escalation cohort, 70% to 85% of patients were male, and the mean age was approximately 60 years, with a range of about 20 to 79. Prior anti-PD-1, anti-PD-L1 or anti-CTLA-4 therapy was permitted, and checkpoint inhibitors had been received by roughly 40% of dose-escalation patients. Partial responses occurred in three dose-escalation patients, of whom one had hepatocellular carcinoma and two had cutaneous melanoma. The purpose of peripheral TCRbeta sequencing was to test whether ivuxolimab changed TCR sequence diversity and led to clonal T-cell expansion. The paper covers the monotherapy dose-escalation part of the phase I ivuxolimab trial, which included N ≈ 50 patients. Results the study describes overall, beyond this receptor: At doses of 0.1 to 3.0 mg/kg, clonal expansion of both CD4+ and CD8+ blood T cells was observed from baseline to week 6. After ivuxolimab, expanded clones were on average more numerous among CD8+ T cells than among CD4+ T cells. Low levels of normalized T-cell clonal expansion were also seen in some patients who did not respond. The antigen specificity of the peripheral T cells that underwent clonal expansion was not determined. Partial responders in the 0.1-3.0 mg/kg groups had among the lowest normalized peripheral clonal expansion, especially among CD8+ T cells.

Reading the germline V gene (reference sequence) gives CDR1 SSHAT and CDR2 FNYEAQ. The CDR3 numbers 15 residues from cysteine through phenylalanine. The only DNA kept is the CDR3, 45 bases in frame from the first base. Patients with a history of autoimmune disease or receiving systemic immunosuppression were excluded from the trial. In every dose cohort, peripheral blood was drawn for TCR sequencing at baseline, cycle 4 day 1, and cycle 7 day 1. Samples were obtained from an open-label, multicenter, first-in-human phase I dose-escalation trial of ivuxolimab. Adults with locally advanced or metastatic melanoma, renal cell, hepatocellular, or head and neck squamous cell carcinoma were enrolled in the trial. Before TCR sequencing, CD4+ T cells and CD8+ T cells from peripheral blood were sorted into separate populations.

The source of this sequence is an adult with an advanced solid tumor such as melanoma, head and neck, liver or kidney cancer. Sequencing was performed on CD4+ or CD8+ T cells sorted from blood, taken in a trial of the OX40 agonist ivuxolimab. The V gene is TRBV7-7 and the J gene is TRBJ2-5, and 11 bases in between align with TRBD2. The nucleotides read TGTGCTAGCAGCGCTGGGACTAGCGGCCAAGAGACCCAGTACTTC. Its translation is CASSAGTSGQETQYF.